This T cell receptor (beta chain) appears in the sequencing data of a study of T cells in Graves' hyperthyroidism and ophthalmopathy. Turning to the study itself: At initial diagnosis, before any treatment had begun, peripheral blood was obtained.

This CDR3 is built from 14 residues. With 2 bases removed from V and 2 bases from J, the gap between germline ends came to 12 bases. Looked up from germline, CDR1 is DFQATT and CDR2 is SNEGSKA (reference sequence). This clonotype was picked up many times. Antigen: not known. Amplification targeted TCR beta CDR3 regions from RNA transcripts. First-round RT-PCR with HTBI primers amplified the TCR CDR3 region. TCRdb ran MiXCR on the multiplex PCR reads and lists one entry per CDR3 protein. Of around 56,000 distinct CDR3 sequences listed, around 48% are singletons. Regarding the study as a whole: A model using 13 V-J features told ophthalmopathy apart from stable hyperthyroidism.

A patient was excluded if there was uncontrolled infection, other autoimmune disease, pregnancy or lactation. This TCR came from a woman aged 25 to 45 with Graves' ophthalmopathy. Sequenced sample: blood. The chain is built from TRBV20-1 and TRBJ2-5, with a possible D match to TRBD2 (5 bases). This CDR3 reads CSARPQRKQETQYF. Here the CDR3 DNA reads TGCAGTGCTAGACCCCAGCGGAAGCAAGAGACCCAGTACTTC.